A selection of T cell receptor beta chains follows, all from one sample in a study of Graves' ophthalmopathy and Graves' hyperthyroidism. TCRdb ran MiXCR on the multiplex PCR reads and lists one entry per CDR3 protein. The repertoire includes 240,000 or so distinct CDR3 sequences, 45% of them detected once, and around 43% sits in the top ten. The sequencing input was peripheral blood. These receptors originate from an adult man with Graves' ophthalmopathy. Each CDR3 is given with its conserved first and last residue. The D gene is left open where the match is weak.

D | J | V | CDR3
. | TRBJ2-7 | TRBV20-1 | CSASPRLNEQYF
. | TRBJ2-2 | TRBV10-3 | CATAARPADTGELFF
TRBD2 | . | TRBV7-9 | CASSSPSTSGGAQSGVEQFF
TRBD2 | TRBJ2-6 | TRBV10-3 | CAISALSGGDPDSGANVLTF
. | TRBJ1-4 | TRBV7-9 | CASSSLQGRGEKLFF
TRBD2 | TRBJ2-7 | TRBV6-1 | CASTQGGTSVYEQYF
. | TRBJ1-4 | TRBV10-2 | CASSEEGRGNEKLFF
. | TRBJ1-2 | TRBV6-5 | CASSGLSRGASDGYTF
. | TRBJ2-3 | TRBV7-9 | CASSLDGGGADTQYF
. | TRBJ1-5 | TRBV20-1 | CSASGLAGGFSNQPQHF
TRBD2 | TRBJ2-5 | TRBV9 | CASSVGDSGETQYF
TRBD2 | TRBJ2-7 | TRBV10-3 | CAISELAGGPNSYEQYF
. | TRBJ1-6 | TRBV10-2 | CASRDLGSNSPLHF
. | TRBJ2-5 | TRBV15 | CATSQGWEKTQYF
. | TRBJ2-2 | TRBV5-1 | CASSLAPKNTGELFF
TRBD2 | TRBJ2-7 | TRBV19 | CASSRGLAGVEQYF
. | TRBJ1-2 | TRBV6-5 | CASRDGTVYGYTF
TRBD1 | TRBJ1-1 | TRBV11-2 | CAGSGRTGNINTEAFF
TRBD1 | TRBJ1-3 | TRBV4-1 | CASSPSQGATSWNTIYF
. | TRBJ2-2 | TRBV19 | CASSVSSFDTGELFF
TRBD1 | TRBJ1-5 | TRBV19 | CASSMDTGAVQPQHF
TRBD1 | TRBJ1-6 | TRBV9 | CASSAQGANSPLHF